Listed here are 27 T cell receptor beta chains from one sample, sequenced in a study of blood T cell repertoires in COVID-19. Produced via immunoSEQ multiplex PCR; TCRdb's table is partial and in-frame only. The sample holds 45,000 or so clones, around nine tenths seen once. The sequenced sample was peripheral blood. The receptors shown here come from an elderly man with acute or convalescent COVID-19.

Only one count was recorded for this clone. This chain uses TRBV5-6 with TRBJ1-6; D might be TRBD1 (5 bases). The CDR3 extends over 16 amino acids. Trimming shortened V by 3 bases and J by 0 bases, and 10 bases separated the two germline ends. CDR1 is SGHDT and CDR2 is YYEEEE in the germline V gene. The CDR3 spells CASSYGTGSYNSPLHF. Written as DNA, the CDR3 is TGTGCCAGCAGCTATGGGACTGGCTCCTATAATTCACCCCTCCACTTT.

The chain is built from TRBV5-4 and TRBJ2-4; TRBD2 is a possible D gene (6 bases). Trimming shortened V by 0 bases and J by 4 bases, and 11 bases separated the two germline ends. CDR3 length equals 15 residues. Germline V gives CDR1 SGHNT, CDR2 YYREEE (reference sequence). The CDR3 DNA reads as TGTGCCAGCAGCTTGGGAGGACGGGGGAAAAACATTCAGTACTTC. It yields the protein CASSLGGRGKNIQYF.

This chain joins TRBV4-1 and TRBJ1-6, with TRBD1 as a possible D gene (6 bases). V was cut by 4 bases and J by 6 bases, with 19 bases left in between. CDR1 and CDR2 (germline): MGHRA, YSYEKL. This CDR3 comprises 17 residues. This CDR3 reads CASSPMGRGYGNSPLHF. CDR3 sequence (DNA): TGCGCCAGCAGCCCGATGGGCAGGGGCTATGGTAATTCACCCCTCCACTTT.

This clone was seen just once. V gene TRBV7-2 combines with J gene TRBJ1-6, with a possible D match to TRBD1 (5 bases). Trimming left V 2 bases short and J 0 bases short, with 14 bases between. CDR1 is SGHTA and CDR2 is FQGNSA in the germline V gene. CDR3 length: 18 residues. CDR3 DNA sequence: TGTGCCAGCAGCTTAAACCCCACAGGAAGCTCCTATAATTCACCCCTCCACTTT. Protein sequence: CASSLNPTGSSYNSPLHF.

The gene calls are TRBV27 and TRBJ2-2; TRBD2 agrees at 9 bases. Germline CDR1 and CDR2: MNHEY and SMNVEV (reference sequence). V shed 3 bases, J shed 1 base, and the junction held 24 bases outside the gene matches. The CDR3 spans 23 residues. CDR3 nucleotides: TGTGCCAGCAGTTTTTTCGCTGGCGGGGGGGCCCAGTTAGTCGGTCGGAACACCGGGGAGCTGTTTTTT. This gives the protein CASSFFAGGGAQLVGRNTGELFF.

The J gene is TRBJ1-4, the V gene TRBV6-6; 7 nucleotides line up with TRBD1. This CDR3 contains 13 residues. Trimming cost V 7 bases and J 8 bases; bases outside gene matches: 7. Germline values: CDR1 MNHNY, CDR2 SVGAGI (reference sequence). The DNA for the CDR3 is TGTGCCAGCAACAGAAGGACAGGCGAAAAACTGTTTTTT. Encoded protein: CASNRRTGEKLFF.

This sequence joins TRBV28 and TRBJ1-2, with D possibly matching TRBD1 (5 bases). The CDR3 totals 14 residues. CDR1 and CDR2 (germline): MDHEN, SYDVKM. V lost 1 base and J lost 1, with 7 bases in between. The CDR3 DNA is TGTGCCAGCAGTTTATTCCAGGGTAACTATGGCTACACCTTC. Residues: CASSLFQGNYGYTF.

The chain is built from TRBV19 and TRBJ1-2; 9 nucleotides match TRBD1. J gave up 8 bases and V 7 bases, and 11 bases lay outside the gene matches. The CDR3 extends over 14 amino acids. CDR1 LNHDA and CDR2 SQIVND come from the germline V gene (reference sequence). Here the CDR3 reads CASIGTGIAYGYTF. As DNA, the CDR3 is TGTGCCAGTATCGGGACAGGGATAGCCTACGGCTACACCTTC. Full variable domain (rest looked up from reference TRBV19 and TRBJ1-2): DGGITQSPKYLFRKEGQNVTLSCEQNLNHDAMYWYRQDPGQGLRLIYYSQIVNDFQKGDIAEGYSVSREKKESFPLTVTSAQKNPTAFYLCASIGTGIAYGYTFGSGTRLTVV.

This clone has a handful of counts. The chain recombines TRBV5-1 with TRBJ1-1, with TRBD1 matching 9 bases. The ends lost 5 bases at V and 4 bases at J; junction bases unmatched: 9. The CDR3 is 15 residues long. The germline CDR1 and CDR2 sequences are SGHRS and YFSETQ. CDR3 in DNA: TGCGCCAGCAGTTTACAGGGGGCGGTATTCACTGAAGCTTTCTTT. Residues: CASSLQGAVFTEAFF.

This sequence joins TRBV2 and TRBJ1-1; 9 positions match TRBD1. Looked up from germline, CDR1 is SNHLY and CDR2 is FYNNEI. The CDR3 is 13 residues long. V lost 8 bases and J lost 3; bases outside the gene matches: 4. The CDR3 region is CASLDRGDTEAFF. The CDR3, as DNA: TGTGCCAGCCTCGACAGGGGGGACACTGAAGCTTTCTTT.

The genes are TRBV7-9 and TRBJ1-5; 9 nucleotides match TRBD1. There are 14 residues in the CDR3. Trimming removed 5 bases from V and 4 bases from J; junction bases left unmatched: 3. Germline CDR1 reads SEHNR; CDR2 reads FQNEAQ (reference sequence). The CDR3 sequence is CASSPGQGNQPQHF. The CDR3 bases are TGTGCCAGCAGCCCGGGACAGGGAAATCAGCCCCAGCATTTT.

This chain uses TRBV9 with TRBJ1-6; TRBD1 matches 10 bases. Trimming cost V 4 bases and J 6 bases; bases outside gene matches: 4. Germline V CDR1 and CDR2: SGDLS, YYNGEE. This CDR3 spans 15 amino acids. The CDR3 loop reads CASSPRDRGNSPLHF. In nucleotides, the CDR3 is TGTGCCAGCAGCCCCCGGGACAGGGGTAATTCACCCCTCCACTTT.

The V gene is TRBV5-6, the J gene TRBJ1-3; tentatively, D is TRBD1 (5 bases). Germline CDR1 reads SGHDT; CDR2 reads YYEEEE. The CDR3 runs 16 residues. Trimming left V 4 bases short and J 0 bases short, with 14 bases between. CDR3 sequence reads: CASSPFFDSSGNTIYF. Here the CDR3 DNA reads TGTGCCAGCAGCCCCTTTTTTGACAGCTCTGGAAACACCATATATTTT. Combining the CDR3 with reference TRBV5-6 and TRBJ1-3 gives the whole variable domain DAGVTQSPTHLIKTRGQQVTLRCSPKSGHDTVSWYQQALGQGPQFIFQYYEEEERQRGNFPDRFSGHQFPNYSSELNVNALLLGDSALYLCASSPFFDSSGNTIYFGEGSWLTVV.

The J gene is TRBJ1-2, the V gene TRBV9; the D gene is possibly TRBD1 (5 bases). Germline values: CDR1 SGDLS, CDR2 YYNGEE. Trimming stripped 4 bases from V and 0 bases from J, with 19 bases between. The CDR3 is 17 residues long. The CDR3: CASSPRGGALANYGYTF. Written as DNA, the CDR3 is TGTGCCAGCAGCCCCCGGGGAGGGGCGTTAGCTAACTATGGCTACACCTTC.

The CDR3: CASRPGTGRNIQYF. In DNA, the CDR3 is TGTGCCAGCAGACCCGGGACAGGGCGGAACATTCAGTACTTC. The chain uses TRBV3-1 (or the pseudogene TRBV3-2) and TRBJ2-4; 9 positions match TRBD1. CDR1 and CDR2 from the germline V gene are LGHDT and YNNKEL (reference sequence). The CDR3 consists of 14 residues. Trimming removed 6 bases from V and 7 bases from J; junction bases left unmatched: 7.

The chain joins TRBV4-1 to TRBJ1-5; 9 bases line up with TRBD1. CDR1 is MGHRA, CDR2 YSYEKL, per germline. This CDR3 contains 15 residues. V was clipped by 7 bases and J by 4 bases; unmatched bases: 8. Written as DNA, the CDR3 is TGCGCCAGCACTCAAGGGACAGGGCTGAATCAGCCCCAGCATTTT. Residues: CASTQGTGLNQPQHF.

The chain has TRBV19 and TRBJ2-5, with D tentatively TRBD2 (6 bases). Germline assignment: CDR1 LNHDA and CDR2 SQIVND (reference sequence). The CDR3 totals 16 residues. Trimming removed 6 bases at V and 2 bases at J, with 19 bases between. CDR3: CASRRRTTSLQETQYF. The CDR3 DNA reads TGTGCCAGTAGGCGCCGGACTACCTCATTACAAGAGACCCAGTACTTC.

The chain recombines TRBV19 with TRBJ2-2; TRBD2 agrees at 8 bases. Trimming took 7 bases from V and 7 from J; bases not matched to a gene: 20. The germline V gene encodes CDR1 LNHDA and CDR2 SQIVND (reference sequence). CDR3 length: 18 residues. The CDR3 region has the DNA TGTGCCAGTAACGACTACCGGGGGGGCCGGAGGTCTTTCGGGGAGCTGTTTTTT. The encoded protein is CASNDYRGGRRSFGELFF.

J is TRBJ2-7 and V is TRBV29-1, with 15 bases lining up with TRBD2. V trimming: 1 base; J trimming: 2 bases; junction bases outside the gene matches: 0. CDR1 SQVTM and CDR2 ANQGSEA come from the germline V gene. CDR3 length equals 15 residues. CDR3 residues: CSVEGTSGGAYEQYF. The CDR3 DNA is TGCAGCGTTGAAGGGACTAGCGGGGGGGCCTACGAGCAGTACTTC.

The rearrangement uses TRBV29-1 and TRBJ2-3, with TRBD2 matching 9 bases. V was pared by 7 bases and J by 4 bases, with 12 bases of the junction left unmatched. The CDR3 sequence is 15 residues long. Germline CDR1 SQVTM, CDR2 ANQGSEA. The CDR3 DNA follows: TGCAGCGGTGGCGCAGCGGGGGGTTTGGCAGATACGCAGTATTTT. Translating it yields CSGGAAGGLADTQYF.

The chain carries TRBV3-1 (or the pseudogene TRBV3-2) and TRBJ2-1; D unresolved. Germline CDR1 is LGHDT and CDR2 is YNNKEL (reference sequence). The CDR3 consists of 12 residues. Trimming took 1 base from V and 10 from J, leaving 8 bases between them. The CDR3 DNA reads TGTGCCAGCAGCCAAGCCCAGTGGGAGCAGTTCTTC. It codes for CASSQAQWEQFF.

CDR3 in DNA: TGTGCCAGCAGCGCTCGGGCCGGGAACTACGAGCAGTACTTC. Encoded protein: CASSARAGNYEQYF. The genes are TRBV7-2 and TRBJ2-7; D is perhaps TRBD2 (5 bases). CDR3 length: 14 residues. Trimming took 5 bases from V and 3 from J, leaving 14 bases between them. Germline V gives CDR1 SGHTA, CDR2 FQGNSA.

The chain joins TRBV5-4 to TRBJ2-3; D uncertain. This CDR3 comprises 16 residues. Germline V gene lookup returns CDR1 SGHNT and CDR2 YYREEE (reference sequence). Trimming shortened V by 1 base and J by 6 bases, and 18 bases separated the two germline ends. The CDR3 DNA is TGTGCCAGCAGCTTGCAGGTCCAGCCAGCCCCCGATACGCAGTATTTT. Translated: CASSLQVQPAPDTQYF.

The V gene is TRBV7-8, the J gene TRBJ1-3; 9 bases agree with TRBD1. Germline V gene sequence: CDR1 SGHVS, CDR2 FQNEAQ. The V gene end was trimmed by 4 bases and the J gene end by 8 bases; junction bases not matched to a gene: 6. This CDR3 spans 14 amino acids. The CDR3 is CASSSTGGLDTIYF. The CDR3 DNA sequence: TGTGCCAGCAGCTCCACAGGGGGCCTGGACACCATATATTTT. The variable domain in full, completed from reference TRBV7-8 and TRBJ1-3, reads GAGVSQSPRYKVAKRGQDVALRCDPISGHVSLFWYQQALGQGPEFLTYFQNEAQLDKSGLPSDRFFAERPEGSVSTLKIQRTQQEDSAVYLCASSSTGGLDTIYFGEGSWLTVV.

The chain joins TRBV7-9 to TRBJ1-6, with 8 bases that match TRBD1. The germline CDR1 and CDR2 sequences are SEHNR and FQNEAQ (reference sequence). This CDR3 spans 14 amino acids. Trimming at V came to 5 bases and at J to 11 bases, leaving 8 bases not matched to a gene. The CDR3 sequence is CASSTGTGGAPLHF. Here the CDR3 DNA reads TGTGCCAGCAGCACCGGGACAGGCGGGGCACCCCTCCACTTT.

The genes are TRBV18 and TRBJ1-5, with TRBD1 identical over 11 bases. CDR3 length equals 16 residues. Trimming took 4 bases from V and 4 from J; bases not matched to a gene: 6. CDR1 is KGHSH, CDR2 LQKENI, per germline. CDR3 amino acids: CASSRSRDRGNQPQHF. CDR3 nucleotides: TGTGCCAGCTCACGGAGCCGGGACAGGGGGAATCAGCCCCAGCATTTT.

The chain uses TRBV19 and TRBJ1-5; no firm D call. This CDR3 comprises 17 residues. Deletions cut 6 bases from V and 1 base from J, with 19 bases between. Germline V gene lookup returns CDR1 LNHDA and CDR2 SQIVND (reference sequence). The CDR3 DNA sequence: TGTGCCAGTAGCCGTAAGGGCAGCTCGGGGAGCAATCAGCCCCAGCATTTT. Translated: CASSRKGSSGSNQPQHF.